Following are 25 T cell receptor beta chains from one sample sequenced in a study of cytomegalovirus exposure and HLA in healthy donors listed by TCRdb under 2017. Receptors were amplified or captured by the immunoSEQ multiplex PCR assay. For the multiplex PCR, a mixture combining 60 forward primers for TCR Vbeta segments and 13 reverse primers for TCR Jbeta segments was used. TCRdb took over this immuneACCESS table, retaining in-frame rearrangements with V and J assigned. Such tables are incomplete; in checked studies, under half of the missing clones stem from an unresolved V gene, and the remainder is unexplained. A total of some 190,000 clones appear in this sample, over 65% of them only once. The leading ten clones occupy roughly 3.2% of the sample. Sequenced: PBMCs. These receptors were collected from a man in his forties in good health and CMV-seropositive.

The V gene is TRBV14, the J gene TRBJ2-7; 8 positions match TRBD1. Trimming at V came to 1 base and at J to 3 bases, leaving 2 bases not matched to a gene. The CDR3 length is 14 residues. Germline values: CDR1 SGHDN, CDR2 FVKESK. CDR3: CASSQADRGYEQYF. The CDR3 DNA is TGTGCCAGCAGCCAAGCCGACAGGGGCTACGAGCAGTACTTC.

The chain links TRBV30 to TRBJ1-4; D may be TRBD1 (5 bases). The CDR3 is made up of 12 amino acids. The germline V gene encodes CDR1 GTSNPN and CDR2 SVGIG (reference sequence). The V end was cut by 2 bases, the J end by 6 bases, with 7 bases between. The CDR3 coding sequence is TGTGCCTGGAGTCCAGGGTATGAAAAACTGTTTTTT. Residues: CAWSPGYEKLFF.

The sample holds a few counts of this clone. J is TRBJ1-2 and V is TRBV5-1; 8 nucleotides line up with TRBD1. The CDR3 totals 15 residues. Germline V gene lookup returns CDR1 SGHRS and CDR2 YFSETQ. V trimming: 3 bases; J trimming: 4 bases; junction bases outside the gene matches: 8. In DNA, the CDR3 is TGCGCCAGCAGCTGGGCGGACAGGGAGGTCTATGGCTACACCTTC. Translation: CASSWADREVYGYTF.

The CDR3 here is CASSLGSGRQFF. In DNA form, the CDR3 reads TGTGCCAGCAGCTTAGGTAGCGGGAGGCAGTTCTTC. The chain combines TRBV11-2 with TRBJ2-1, with 9 bases aligning to TRBD2. With V trimmed by 1 base and J by 12 bases, 1 base remained unmatched. The germline CDR1 and CDR2 sequences are SGHAT and FQNNGV. This CDR3 spans 12 amino acids. Filled out from reference TRBV11-2 and TRBJ2-1, the complete variable domain reads EAGVAQSPRYKIIEKRQSVAFWCNPISGHATLYWYQQILGQGPKLLIQFQNNGVVDDSQLPKDRFSAERLKGVDSTLKIQPAKLEDSAVYLCASSLGSGRQFFGPGTRLTVL.

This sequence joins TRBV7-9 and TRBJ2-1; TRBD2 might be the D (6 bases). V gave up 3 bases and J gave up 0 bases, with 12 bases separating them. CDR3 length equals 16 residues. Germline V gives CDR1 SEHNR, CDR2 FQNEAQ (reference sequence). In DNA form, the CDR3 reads TGTGCCAGCAGCTTCTGGGGGGAGAGCTCCTACAATGAGCAGTTCTTC. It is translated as CASSFWGESSYNEQFF.

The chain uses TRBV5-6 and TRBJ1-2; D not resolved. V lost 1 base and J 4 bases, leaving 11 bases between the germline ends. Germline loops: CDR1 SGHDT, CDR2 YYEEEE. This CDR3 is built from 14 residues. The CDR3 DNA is TGTGCCAGCAGCTTGTTGGAGTCTAGCTATGGCTACACCTTC. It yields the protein CASSLLESSYGYTF. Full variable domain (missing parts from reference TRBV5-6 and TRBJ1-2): DAGVTQSPTHLIKTRGQQVTLRCSPKSGHDTVSWYQQALGQGPQFIFQYYEEEERQRGNFPDRFSGHQFPNYSSELNVNALLLGDSALYLCASSLLESSYGYTFGSGTRLTVV.

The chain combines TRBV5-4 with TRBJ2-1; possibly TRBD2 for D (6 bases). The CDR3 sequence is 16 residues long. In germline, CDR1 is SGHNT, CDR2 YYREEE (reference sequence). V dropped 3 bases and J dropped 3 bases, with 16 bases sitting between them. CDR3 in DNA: TGTGCCAGCAGCTACACTACCGGGACTGGCTACAATGAGCAGTTCTTC. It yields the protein CASSYTTGTGYNEQFF. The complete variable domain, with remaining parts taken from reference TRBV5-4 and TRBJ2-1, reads ETGVTQSPTHLIKTRGQQVTLRCSSQSGHNTVSWYQQALGQGPQFIFQYYREEENGRGNFPPRFSGLQFPNYSSELNVNALELDDSALYLCASSYTTGTGYNEQFFGPGTRLTVL.

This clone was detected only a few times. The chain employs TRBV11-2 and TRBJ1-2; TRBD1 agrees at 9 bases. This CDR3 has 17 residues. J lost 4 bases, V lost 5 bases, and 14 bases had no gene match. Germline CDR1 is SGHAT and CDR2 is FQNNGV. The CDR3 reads CASSPGRGDRVVYGYTF. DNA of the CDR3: TGTGCCAGCAGCCCCGGGAGGGGGGACAGGGTCGTCTATGGCTACACCTTC.

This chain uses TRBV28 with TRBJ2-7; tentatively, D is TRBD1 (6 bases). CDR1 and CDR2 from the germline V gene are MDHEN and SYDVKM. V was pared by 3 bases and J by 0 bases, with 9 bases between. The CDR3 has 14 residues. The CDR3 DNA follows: TGTGCCAGCAGTTTGCACAGGGCCTCCTACGAGCAGTACTTC. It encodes CASSLHRASYEQYF.

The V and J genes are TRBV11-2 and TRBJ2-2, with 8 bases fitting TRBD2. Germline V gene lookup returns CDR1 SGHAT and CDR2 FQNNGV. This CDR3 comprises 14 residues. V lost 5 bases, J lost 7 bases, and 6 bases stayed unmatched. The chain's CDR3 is CASSDIAGHGELFF. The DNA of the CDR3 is TGTGCCAGCAGCGATATAGCGGGGCACGGGGAGCTGTTTTTT.

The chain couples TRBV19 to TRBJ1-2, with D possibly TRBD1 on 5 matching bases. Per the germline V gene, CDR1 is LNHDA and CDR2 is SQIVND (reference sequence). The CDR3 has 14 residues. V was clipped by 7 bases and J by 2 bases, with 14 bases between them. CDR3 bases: TGTGCCAGTATCACTTGGGGGGAAAACTATGGCTACACCTTC. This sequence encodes CASITWGENYGYTF.

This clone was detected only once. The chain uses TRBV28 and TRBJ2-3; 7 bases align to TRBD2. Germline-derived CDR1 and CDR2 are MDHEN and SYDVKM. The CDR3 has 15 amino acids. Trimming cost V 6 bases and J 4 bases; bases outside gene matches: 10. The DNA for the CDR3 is TGTGCCAGCAGCCGGGGGACTATAGGCCCAGATACGCAGTATTTT. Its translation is CASSRGTIGPDTQYF. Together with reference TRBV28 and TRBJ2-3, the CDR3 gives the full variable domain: DVKVTQSSRYLVKRTGEKVFLECVQDMDHENMFWYRQDPGLGLRLIYFSYDVKMKEKGDIPEGYSVSREKKERFSLILESASTNQTSMYLCASSRGTIGPDTQYFGPGTRLTVL.

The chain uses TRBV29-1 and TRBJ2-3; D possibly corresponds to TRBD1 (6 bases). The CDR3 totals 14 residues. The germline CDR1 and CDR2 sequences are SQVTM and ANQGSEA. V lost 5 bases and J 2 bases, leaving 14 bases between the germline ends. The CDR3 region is CSVRDTLPTDTQYF. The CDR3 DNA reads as TGCAGCGTTCGGGACACTCTCCCCACAGATACGCAGTATTTT.

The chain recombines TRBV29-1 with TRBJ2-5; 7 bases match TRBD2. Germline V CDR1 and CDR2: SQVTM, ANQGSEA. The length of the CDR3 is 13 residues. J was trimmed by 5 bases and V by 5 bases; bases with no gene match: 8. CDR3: CSVKRAGGETQYF. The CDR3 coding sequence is TGCAGCGTTAAGAGGGCCGGGGGGGAGACCCAGTACTTC.

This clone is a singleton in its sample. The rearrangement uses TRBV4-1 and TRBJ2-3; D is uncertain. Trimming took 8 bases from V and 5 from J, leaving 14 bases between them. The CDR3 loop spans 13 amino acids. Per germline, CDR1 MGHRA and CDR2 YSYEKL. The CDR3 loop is CASRSFGVDTQYF. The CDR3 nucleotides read TGCGCCAGCCGGAGCTTTGGAGTAGATACGCAGTATTTT.

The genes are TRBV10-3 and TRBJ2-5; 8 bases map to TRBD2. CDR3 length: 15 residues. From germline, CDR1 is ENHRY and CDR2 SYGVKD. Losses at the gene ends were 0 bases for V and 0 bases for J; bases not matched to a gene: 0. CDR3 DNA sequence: TGTGCCATCAGTGAGTCACTAGCGGACCAAGAGACCCAGTACTTC. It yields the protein CAISESLADQETQYF.

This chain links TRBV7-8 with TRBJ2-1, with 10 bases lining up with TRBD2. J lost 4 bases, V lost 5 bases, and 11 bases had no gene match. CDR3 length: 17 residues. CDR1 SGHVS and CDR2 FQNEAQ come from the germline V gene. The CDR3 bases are TGTGCCAGCAGCCCCACCGCGTCTAGCGGGAGTTACAATGAGCAGTTCTTC. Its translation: CASSPTASSGSYNEQFF.

This CDR3 reads CASSVQRPSGNTIYF. CDR3 nucleotide sequence: TGTGCCAGCAGTGTGCAGCGGCCCTCTGGAAACACCATATATTTT. V gene TRBV6-1 combines with J gene TRBJ1-3, with D unclear. Germline V lookup: CDR1 MNHNS, CDR2 SASEGT. This CDR3 is built from 15 residues. The V and J ends lost 4 bases and 0 bases respectively, with 10 bases between them.

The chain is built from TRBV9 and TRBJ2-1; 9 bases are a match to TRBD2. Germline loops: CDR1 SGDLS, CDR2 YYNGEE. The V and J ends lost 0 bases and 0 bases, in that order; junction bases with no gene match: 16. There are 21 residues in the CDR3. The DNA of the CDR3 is TGTGCCAGCAGCGTAGCGCCCCTTGGGAGTAGCGGGGGTAGCTCCTACAATGAGCAGTTCTTC. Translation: CASSVAPLGSSGGSSYNEQFF.

The CDR3, as DNA: TGTGCCAGCAGCCTGGACAGAGAAGCTTTCTTT. Its protein product is CASSLDREAFF. This rearrangement joins TRBV2 to TRBJ1-1; D possibly corresponds to TRBD1 (6 bases). The CDR3 totals 11 residues. Germline-derived CDR1 and CDR2 are SNHLY and FYNNEI. The V end was cut by 6 bases, the J end by 8 bases, with 10 bases between.

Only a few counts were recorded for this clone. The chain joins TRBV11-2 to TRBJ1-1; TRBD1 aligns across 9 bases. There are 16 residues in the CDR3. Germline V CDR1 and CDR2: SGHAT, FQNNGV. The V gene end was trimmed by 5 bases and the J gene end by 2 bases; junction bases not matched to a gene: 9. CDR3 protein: CASSVGTGWSNTEAFF. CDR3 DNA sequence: TGTGCCAGCAGCGTCGGGACAGGGTGGTCTAACACTGAAGCTTTCTTT.

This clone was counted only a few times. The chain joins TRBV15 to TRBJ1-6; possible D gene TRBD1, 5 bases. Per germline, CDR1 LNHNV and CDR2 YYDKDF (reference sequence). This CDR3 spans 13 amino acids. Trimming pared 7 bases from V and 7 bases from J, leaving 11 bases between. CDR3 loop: CATTQGGNSPLHF. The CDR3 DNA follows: TGTGCCACCACCCAGGGAGGGAATTCACCCCTCCACTTT.

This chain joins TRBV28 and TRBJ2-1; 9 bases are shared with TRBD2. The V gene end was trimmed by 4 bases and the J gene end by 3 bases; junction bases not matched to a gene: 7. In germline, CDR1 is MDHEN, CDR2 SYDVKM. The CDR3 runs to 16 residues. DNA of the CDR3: TGTGCCAGCAGTTCGGGTAGCGGGGGCCTCTACAATGAGCAGTTCTTC. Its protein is CASSSGSGGLYNEQFF.

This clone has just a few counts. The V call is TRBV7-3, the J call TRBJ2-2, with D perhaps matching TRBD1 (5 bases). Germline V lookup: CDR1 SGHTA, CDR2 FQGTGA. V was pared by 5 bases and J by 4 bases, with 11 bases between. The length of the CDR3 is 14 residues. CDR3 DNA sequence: TGTGCCAGCAGCCAGCAGGGCTCCACCGGGGAGCTGTTTTTT. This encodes CASSQQGSTGELFF.

Here the CDR3 DNA reads TGTGCCAGCAGCCCCTCCAGGGATTACGAGCAGTACTTC. This encodes CASSPSRDYEQYF. The rearrangement links TRBV7-2 to TRBJ2-7; possible D gene TRBD1, 5 bases. Germline CDR1 reads SGHTA; CDR2 reads FQGNSA. The CDR3 has 13 residues. V was trimmed by 5 bases and J by 4 bases, leaving 12 bases between them.